Below, 20 T cell receptor beta chains from the same sample are listed, as sequenced in a study of shared clonotypes between healthy human individuals. Here immunoSEQ multiplex PCR was the method, and the copy in TCRdb shows in-frame clones only, minus some. This sample has some 2 million clones, with around 95% found just once. Sequences were obtained from naive CD4+ T cells sorted from blood. Stated subset: CD45RA+ positively selected. The receptors shown here come from a man between 18 and 35 years old in good health.

V usage is TRBV10-3 and J usage is TRBJ1-1; TRBD1 agrees at 7 bases. This CDR3 comprises 13 residues. Germline V gene sequence: CDR1 ENHRY, CDR2 SYGVKD. V shed 6 bases and J 2 bases; nucleotides not matched to a gene: 3. The DNA of the CDR3 is TGTGCCATCAGCGGACAGGATAACACTGAAGCTTTCTTT. It encodes CAISGQDNTEAFF.

This chain links TRBV28 with TRBJ1-2; perhaps TRBD1 as D (5 bases). The CDR3 length is 18 residues. Germline V gene data show CDR1 as MDHEN and CDR2 as SYDVKM. Trimming cost V 4 bases and J 5 bases, with 26 bases left between them. The CDR3 nucleotides read TGTGCCAGCAGTTCCCTGGGTGGGAGGGGAGAAGAGCCTTATGGCTACACCTTC. Translating it yields CASSSLGGRGEEPYGYTF.

Remarks on this clone: Other DNA sequences within the sample encode an identical CDR3. The rearrangement uses TRBV18 and TRBJ2-7; D might be TRBD2 (5 bases). This CDR3 contains 13 residues. Germline lookup yields CDR1 KGHSH and CDR2 LQKENI. With 3 bases removed from V and 3 bases from J, the gap between germline ends came to 9 bases. CDR3 nucleotides: TGTGCCAGCTCACCGACCGGGAACTACGAGCAGTACTTC. Its protein is CASSPTGNYEQYF.

V is TRBV4-1 and J is TRBJ1-1, with TRBD1 as a possible D gene (5 bases). From germline, CDR1 is MGHRA and CDR2 YSYEKL. CDR3 length equals 14 residues. The V end was cut by 1 base, the J end by 7 bases, with 13 bases between. For the CDR3, the DNA is TGCGCCAGCAGCCAAGTTGGGGGGACCATTGAAGCTTTCTTT. Protein: CASSQVGGTIEAFF.

The chain recombines TRBV6-5 with TRBJ1-1, with D unresolved. This CDR3 is built from 14 residues. The germline V gene encodes CDR1 MNHEY and CDR2 SVGAGI. The germline V and J ends were trimmed by 8 bases and 4 bases, with 17 bases remaining between them. The CDR3 region has the DNA TGTGCCAGCGGAACTACACAGCCGGGCACTGAAGCTTTCTTT. Its translation is CASGTTQPGTEAFF.

The chain combines TRBV28 with TRBJ2-2; TRBD1 matches at 7 bases. Germline CDR1 reads MDHEN; CDR2 reads SYDVKM. The CDR3 length is 16 residues. J gave up 1 base and V 6 bases, and 8 bases lay outside the gene matches. The CDR3 DNA follows: TGTGCCAGCAGCCTCAACAGGGGAAAGAACACCGGGGAGCTGTTTTTT. Protein product: CASSLNRGKNTGELFF.

The gene calls are TRBV18 and TRBJ1-6; 9 bases line up with TRBD1. The CDR3 loop spans 16 amino acids. Germline V gives CDR1 KGHSH, CDR2 LQKENI. V trimming: 1 base; J trimming: 7 bases; junction bases outside the gene matches: 5. The CDR3 loop reads CASSPLEGTGNSPLHF. CDR3 nucleotides: TGTGCCAGCTCACCACTAGAAGGGACAGGGAATTCACCCCTCCACTTT.

The V gene is TRBV7-2, the J gene TRBJ2-3; 9 positions match TRBD2. Germline loops: CDR1 SGHTA, CDR2 FQGNSA. The length of the CDR3 is 16 residues. V shed 6 bases and J 0 bases; nucleotides not matched to a gene: 7. The CDR3 nucleotides read TGTGCCAGCAGTCTCGGACTAGCGACTAGCACAGATACGCAGTATTTT. As protein: CASSLGLATSTDTQYF.

The chain is built from TRBV5-4 and TRBJ2-3; D is perhaps TRBD2 (5 bases). Trimming stripped 1 base from V and 4 bases from J, with 10 bases between. Germline V CDR1 and CDR2: SGHNT, YYREEE (reference sequence). This CDR3 contains 14 residues. The CDR3 sequence: CASSLPLEADTQYF. The DNA of the CDR3 is TGTGCCAGCAGCTTGCCACTAGAAGCAGATACGCAGTATTTT.

The CDR3 loop is CASSRPTPYEQYF. The DNA for the CDR3 is TGCGCCAGCAGCCGGCCAACCCCCTACGAGCAGTACTTC. V gene TRBV5-1 combines with J gene TRBJ2-7; D is unclear. The CDR3 contains 13 residues. V shed 4 bases and J shed 2 bases, with 10 bases lying between them. Looked up from germline, CDR1 is SGHRS and CDR2 is YFSETQ.

The genes are TRBV30 and TRBJ2-1; D may be TRBD2 (7 bases). The V end lost 4 bases, the J end lost 4 bases, and 11 bases lay between the germline ends. The length of the CDR3 is 13 residues. In germline, CDR1 is GTSNPN, CDR2 SVGIG (reference sequence). The CDR3 is CAWKGGEYNEQFF. The CDR3 DNA sequence: TGTGCCTGGAAGGGGGGGGAATACAATGAGCAGTTCTTC.

This clone showed up just once. The gene calls are TRBV9 and TRBJ1-4; D gene unclear. This CDR3 is built from 16 residues. Trimming removed 4 bases from V and 8 bases from J, with 21 bases in between. Looked up from germline, CDR1 is SGDLS and CDR2 is YYNGEE. The CDR3 DNA reads TGTGCCAGCAGCCCCAACCCACAACAGAGTGGGGAAAAACTGTTTTTT. The encoded protein is CASSPNPQQSGEKLFF.

The chain carries TRBV5-1 and TRBJ2-1; D unresolved. Trimming shortened V by 2 bases and J by 0 bases, and 9 bases separated the two germline ends. The CDR3 is made up of 15 amino acids. Germline V lookup: CDR1 SGHRS, CDR2 YFSETQ. As DNA, the CDR3 is TGCGCCAGCAGCTTAGACATTTTCTCCTACAATGAGCAGTTCTTC. It encodes CASSLDIFSYNEQFF.

The J gene is TRBJ1-1, the V gene TRBV11-2, with D hard to call. The germline V gene encodes CDR1 SGHAT and CDR2 FQNNGV. V lost 3 bases and J 6 bases, leaving 11 bases between the germline ends. The CDR3 has 13 residues. CDR3 bases: TGTGCCAGCAGCTTTGGGGAGGCTGCTGAAGCTTTCTTT. Translated, it gives CASSFGEAAEAFF.

The chain has TRBV7-9 and TRBJ2-3, with a weak D call TRBD2 (5 bases). The CDR3 runs to 15 residues. V lost 2 bases and J 5 bases, leaving 14 bases between the germline ends. Germline V lookup: CDR1 SEHNR, CDR2 FQNEAQ (reference sequence). CDR3 region: CASSLNTGGRDTQYF. CDR3 coding DNA: TGTGCCAGCAGCTTAAACACCGGAGGAAGAGATACGCAGTATTTT.

CDR3 sequence (DNA): TGTGCCAGCAACCTCCAGGGGTTGGGGACTGAAGCTTTCTTT. Its protein is CASNLQGLGTEAFF. V usage is TRBV10-3 and J usage is TRBJ1-1; a weak D match, TRBD1 (6 bases). Trimming took off 10 bases at V and 5 bases at J, with 20 bases between the two ends. CDR3 length equals 14 residues. Germline V gives CDR1 ENHRY, CDR2 SYGVKD.

In nucleotides, the CDR3 is TGTGCCAGCTCACCGGGTCTCCAGGGCCCTGAAGCTTTCTTT. Its translation is CASSPGLQGPEAFF. This sequence joins TRBV18 and TRBJ1-1; TRBD1 might be the D (5 bases). The length of the CDR3 is 14 residues. Germline V gene lookup returns CDR1 KGHSH and CDR2 LQKENI. V shed 3 bases and J shed 6 bases, with 14 bases lying between them.

V gene TRBV11-2 combines with J gene TRBJ2-1, with 11 bases fitting TRBD2. J was trimmed by 3 bases and V by 2 bases; bases with no gene match: 6. The CDR3 has 17 residues. Germline-derived CDR1 and CDR2 are SGHAT and FQNNGV. The CDR3 coding sequence is TGTGCCAGCAGCTTAACTAGCGGGAGACTCCTCTACAATGAGCAGTTCTTC. This codes for CASSLTSGRLLYNEQFF.

The count of this clone is one. The chain employs TRBV5-4 and TRBJ2-5; 9 nucleotides agree with TRBD2. The CDR3 loop spans 16 amino acids. In germline, CDR1 is SGHNT, CDR2 YYREEE (reference sequence). V shed 0 bases and J 4 bases; nucleotides not matched to a gene: 7. Here the CDR3 DNA reads TGTGCCAGCAGCTTGGGAGGCGGGGGGGCCGTAGAGACCCAGTACTTC. Residues: CASSLGGGGAVETQYF.

This clone was picked up one time. The same CDR3 can be traced to other DNA sequences in this sample. The chain links TRBV20-1 to TRBJ1-1; D is uncertain. Germline lookup yields CDR1 DFQATT and CDR2 SNEGSKA (reference sequence). Trimming removed 6 bases from V and 1 base from J, with 6 bases in between. This CDR3 spans 11 amino acids. The CDR3 DNA reads as TGCAGTGCGCCTACGAACACTGAAGCTTTCTTT. Its protein is CSAPTNTEAFF.